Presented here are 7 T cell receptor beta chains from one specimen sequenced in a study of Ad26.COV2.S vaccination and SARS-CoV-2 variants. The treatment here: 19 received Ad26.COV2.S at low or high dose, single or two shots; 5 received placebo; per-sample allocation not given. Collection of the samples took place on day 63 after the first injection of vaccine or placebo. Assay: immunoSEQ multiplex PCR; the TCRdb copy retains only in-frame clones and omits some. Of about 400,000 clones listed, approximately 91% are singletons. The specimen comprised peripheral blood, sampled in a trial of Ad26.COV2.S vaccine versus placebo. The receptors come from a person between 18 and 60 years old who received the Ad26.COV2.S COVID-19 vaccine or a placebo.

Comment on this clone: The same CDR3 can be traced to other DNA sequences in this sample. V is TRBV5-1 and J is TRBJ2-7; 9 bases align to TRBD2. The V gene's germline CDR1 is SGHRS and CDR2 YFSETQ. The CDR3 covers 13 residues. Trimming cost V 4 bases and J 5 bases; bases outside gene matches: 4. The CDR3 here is CASSLAGGDEQYF. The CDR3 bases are TGCGCCAGCAGCCTGGCGGGGGGGGACGAGCAGTACTTC.

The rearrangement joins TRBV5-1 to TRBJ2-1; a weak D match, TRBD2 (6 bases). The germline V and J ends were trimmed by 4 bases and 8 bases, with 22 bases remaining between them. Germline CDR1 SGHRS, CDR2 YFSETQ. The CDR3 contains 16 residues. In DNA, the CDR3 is TGCGCCAGCAGCCCTGTCGCTAGCGTTTCGTTGGATGAGCAGTTCTTC. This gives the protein CASSPVASVSLDEQFF.

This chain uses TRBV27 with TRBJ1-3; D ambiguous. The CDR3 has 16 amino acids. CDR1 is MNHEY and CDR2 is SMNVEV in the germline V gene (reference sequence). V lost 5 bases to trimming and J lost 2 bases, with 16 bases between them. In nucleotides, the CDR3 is TGTGCCAGCAGTGCGGTCGGGGAGGGTCCTGGAAACACCATATATTTT. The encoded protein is CASSAVGEGPGNTIYF.

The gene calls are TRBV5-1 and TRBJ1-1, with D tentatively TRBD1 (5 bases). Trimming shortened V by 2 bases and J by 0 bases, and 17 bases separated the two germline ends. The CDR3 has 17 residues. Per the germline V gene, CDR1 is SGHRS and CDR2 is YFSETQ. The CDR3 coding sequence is TGCGCCAGCAGCTTTTCCCCTCTGACAGTTTTGAACACTGAAGCTTTCTTT. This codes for CASSFSPLTVLNTEAFF.

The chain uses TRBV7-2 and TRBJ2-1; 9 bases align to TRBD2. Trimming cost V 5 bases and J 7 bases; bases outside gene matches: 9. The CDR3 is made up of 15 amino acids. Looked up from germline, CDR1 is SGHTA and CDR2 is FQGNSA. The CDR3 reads CASSALAGIWNEQFF. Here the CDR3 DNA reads TGTGCCAGCAGCGCCCTAGCGGGAATCTGGAATGAGCAGTTCTTC.

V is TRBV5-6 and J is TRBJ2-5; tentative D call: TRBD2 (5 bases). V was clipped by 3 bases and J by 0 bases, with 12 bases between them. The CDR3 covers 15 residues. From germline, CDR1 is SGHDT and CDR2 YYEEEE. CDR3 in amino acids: CASSSSLGDQETQYF. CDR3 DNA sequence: TGTGCCAGCAGCTCCTCCCTCGGGGACCAAGAGACCCAGTACTTC.

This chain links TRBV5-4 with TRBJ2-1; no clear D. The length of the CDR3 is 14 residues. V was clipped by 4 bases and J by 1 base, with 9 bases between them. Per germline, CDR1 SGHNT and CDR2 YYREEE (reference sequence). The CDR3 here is CASSLVGSYNEQFF. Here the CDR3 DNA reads TGTGCCAGCAGCCTGGTGGGGTCCTACAATGAGCAGTTCTTC. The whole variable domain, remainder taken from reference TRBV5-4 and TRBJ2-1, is ETGVTQSPTHLIKTRGQQVTLRCSSQSGHNTVSWYQQALGQGPQFIFQYYREEENGRGNFPPRFSGLQFPNYSSELNVNALELDDSALYLCASSLVGSYNEQFFGPGTRLTVL.